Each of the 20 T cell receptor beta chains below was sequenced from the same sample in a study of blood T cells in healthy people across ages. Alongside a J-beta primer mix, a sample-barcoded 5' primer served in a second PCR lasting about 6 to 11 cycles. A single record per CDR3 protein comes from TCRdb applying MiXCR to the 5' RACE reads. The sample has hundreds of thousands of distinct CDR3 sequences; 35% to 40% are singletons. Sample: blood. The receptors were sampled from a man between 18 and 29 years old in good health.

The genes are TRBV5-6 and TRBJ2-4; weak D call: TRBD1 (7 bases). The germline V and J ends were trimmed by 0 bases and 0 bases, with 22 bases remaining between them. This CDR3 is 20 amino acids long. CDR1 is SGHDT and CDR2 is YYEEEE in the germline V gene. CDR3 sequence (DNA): TGTGCCAGCAGCTTGGGGTGGAACAGGGGAGGCCCTGCAGCCAAAAACATTCAGTACTTC. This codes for CASSLGWNRGGPAAKNIQYF.

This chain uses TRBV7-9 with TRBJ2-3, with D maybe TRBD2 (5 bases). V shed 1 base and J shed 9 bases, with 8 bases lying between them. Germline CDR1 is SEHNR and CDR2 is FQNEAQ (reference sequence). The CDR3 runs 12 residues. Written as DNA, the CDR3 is TGTGCCAGCAGCTTAGGGCTAGCCACGCAGTATTTT. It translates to CASSLGLATQYF.

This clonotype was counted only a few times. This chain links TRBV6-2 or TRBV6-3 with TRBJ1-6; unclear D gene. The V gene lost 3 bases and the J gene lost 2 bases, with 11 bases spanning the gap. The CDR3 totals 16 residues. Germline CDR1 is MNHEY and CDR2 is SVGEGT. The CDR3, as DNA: TGTGCCAGCAGTTATGCCAGGTTGACCTATAATTCACCCCTCCACTTT. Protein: CASSYARLTYNSPLHF.

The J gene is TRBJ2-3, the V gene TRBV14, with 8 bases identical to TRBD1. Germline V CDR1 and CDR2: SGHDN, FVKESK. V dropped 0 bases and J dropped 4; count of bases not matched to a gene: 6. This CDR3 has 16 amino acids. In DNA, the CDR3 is TGTGCCAGCAGCCAAGACCAGGGGGCCAGCTCAGATACGCAGTATTTT. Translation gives CASSQDQGASSDTQYF.

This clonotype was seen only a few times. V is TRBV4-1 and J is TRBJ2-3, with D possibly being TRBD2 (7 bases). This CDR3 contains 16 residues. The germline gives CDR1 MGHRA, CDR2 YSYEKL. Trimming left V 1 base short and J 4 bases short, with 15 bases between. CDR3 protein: CASSQGFGGRSDTQYF. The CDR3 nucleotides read TGCGCCAGCAGCCAAGGTTTCGGGGGGCGATCAGATACGCAGTATTTT.

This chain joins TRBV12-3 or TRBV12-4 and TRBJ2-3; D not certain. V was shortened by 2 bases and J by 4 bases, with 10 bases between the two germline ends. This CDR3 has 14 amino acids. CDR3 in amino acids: CASSLSVTSDTQYF. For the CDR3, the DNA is TGTGCCAGCAGTTTATCTGTGACGTCAGATACGCAGTATTTT.

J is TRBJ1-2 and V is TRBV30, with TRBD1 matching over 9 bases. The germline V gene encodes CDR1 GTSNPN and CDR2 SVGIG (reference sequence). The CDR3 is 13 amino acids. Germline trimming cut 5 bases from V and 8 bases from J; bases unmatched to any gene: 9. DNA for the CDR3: TGTGCCTGGCAAGAGGACAGGGGCAGAGGCTACACCTTC. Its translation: CAWQEDRGRGYTF. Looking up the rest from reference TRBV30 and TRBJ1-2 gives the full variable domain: SQTIHQWPATLVQPVGSPLSLECTVEGTSNPNLYWYRQAAGRGLQLLFYSVGIGQISSEVPQNLSASRPQDRQFILSSKKLLLSDSGFYLCAWQEDRGRGYTFGSGTRLTVV.

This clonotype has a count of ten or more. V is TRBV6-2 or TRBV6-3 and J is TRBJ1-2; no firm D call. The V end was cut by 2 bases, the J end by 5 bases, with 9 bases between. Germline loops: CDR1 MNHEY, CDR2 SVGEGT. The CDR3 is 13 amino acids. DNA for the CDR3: TGTGCCAGCAGTTACGTGGCAGTATATGGCTACACCTTC. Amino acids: CASSYVAVYGYTF.

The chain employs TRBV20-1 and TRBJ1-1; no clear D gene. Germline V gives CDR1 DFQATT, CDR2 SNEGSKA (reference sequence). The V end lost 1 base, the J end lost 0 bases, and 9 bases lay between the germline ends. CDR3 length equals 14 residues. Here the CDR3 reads CSARGGQLNTEAFF. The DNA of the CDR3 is TGCAGTGCTAGAGGTGGTCAGCTGAACACTGAAGCTTTCTTT.

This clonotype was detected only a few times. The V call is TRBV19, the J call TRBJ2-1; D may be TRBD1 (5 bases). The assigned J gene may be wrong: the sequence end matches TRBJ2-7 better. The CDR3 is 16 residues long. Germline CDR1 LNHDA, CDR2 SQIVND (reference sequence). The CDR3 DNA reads TGTGCCAGTAGTATAGGAGACGACAGCTCCTACAATGAGCAGTACTTC. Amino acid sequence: CASSIGDDSSYNEQYF.

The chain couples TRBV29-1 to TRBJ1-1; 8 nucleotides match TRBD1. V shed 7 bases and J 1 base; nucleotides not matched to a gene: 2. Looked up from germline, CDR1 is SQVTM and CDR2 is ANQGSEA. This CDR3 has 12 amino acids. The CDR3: CSAGTGNTEAFF. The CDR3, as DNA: TGCAGCGCCGGGACAGGGAACACTGAAGCTTTCTTT.

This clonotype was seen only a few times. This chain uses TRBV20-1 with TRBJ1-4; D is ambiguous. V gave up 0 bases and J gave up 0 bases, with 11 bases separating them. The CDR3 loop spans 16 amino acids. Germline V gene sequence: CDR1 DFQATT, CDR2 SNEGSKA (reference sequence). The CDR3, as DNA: TGCAGTGCTAGAGATATTTATGACACAACTAATGAAAAACTGTTTTTT. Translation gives CSARDIYDTTNEKLFF.

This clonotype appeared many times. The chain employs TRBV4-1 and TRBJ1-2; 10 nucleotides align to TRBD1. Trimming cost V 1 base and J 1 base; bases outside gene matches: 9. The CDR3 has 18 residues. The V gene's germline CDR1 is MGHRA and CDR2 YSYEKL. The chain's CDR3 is CASSQVYGQGDFNYGYTF. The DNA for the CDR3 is TGCGCCAGCAGCCAAGTATACGGACAGGGGGACTTTAACTATGGCTACACCTTC.

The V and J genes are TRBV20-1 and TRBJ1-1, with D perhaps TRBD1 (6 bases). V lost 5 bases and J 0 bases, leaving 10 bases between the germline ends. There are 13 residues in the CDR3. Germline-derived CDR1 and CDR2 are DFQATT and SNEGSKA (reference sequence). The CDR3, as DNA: TGCAGTGCTCACAGGGACATGAACACTGAAGCTTTCTTT. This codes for CSAHRDMNTEAFF.

The CDR3: CASSSRLAGNNEQFF. CDR3 DNA sequence: TGTGCCAGCAGCTCTAGACTAGCGGGGAACAATGAGCAGTTCTTC. The genes are TRBV5-5 and TRBJ2-1; the match to TRBD2 covers 11 bases. The CDR3 length is 15 residues. Unmatched junction bases numbered 4, after V lost 3 bases and J lost 5 bases. Per germline, CDR1 SGHKS and CDR2 YYEKEE (reference sequence).

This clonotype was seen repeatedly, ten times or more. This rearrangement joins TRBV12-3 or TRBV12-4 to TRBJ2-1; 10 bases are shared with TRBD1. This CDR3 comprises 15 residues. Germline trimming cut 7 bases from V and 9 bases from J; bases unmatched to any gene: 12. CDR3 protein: CASTEGQGVVFEQFF. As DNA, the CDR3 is TGTGCCAGCACCGAAGGACAGGGGGTAGTTTTTGAGCAGTTCTTC.

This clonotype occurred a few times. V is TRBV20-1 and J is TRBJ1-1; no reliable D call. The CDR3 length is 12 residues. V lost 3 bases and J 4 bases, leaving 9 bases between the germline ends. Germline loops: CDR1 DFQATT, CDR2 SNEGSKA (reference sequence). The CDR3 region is CSARREGTEAFF. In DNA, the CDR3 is TGCAGTGCTAGGCGGGAAGGCACTGAAGCTTTCTTT.

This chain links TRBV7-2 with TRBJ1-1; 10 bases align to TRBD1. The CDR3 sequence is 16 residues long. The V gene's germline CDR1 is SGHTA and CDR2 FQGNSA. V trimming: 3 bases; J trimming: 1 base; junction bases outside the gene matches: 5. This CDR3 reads CASSFRDRGGNTEAFF. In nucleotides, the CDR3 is TGTGCCAGCAGCTTCCGGGACAGGGGAGGGAACACTGAAGCTTTCTTT.

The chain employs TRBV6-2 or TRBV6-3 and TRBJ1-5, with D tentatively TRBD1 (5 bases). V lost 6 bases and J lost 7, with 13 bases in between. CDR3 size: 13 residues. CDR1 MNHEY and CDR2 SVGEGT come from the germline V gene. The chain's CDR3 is CASRGENVQPQHF. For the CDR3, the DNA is TGTGCCAGCAGAGGGGAAAATGTCCAGCCCCAGCATTTT.

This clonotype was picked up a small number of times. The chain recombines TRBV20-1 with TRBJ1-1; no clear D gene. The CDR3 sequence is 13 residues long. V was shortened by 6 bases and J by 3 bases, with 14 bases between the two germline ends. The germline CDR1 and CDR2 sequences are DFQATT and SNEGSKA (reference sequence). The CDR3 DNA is TGCAGTGCCCCAGGACTCCTATACACTGAAGCTTTCTTT. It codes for CSAPGLLYTEAFF.